This is a list of T cell receptor beta chains from one sample in a study of identical twins. TCRdb called the 5' RACE reads again in MiXCR, with one record for every CDR3 protein. The table includes roughly 1.6 million distinct CDR3 sequences, roughly a third detected once. Material: cord blood. Receptors were obtained from a newborn girl in good health. Each CDR3 is given with its conserved first and last residue. The D gene is left open where the match is weak. Clone size is not always given. Where it is, it says once, few, many or a class for expanded clones.

J: TRBJ2-3
D: .
V: TRBV14
size: .
CDR3: CASSASVSGSGWGTDTQYF
DNA: TGTGCCAGCAGCGCTAGCGTCTCGGGATCAGGGTGGGGCACAGATACGCAGTATTTT

J: TRBJ2-4
D: .
V: TRBV11-2
size: .
CDR3: CASSPGGLTVAKNIQYF
DNA: TGTGCCAGCAGCCCAGGGGGACTAACCGTAGCCAAAAACATTCAGTACTTC

J: TRBJ2-7
D: .
V: TRBV7-9
size: .
CDR3: CASSSLGVGEQYF
DNA: TGTGCCAGCAGCTCCTTAGGGGTGGGAGAGCAGTACTTC

J: TRBJ1-1
D: .
V: TRBV5-1
size: .
CDR3: CASSLGGAEDTEAFF
DNA: TGCGCCAGCAGCTTGGGGGGGGCGGAGGACACTGAAGCTTTCTTT

J: TRBJ1-2
D: .
V: TRBV27
size: few
CDR3: CASSLYPGYYGYTF
DNA: TGTGCCAGCAGTTTATACCCAGGGTACTATGGCTACACCTTC

J: TRBJ1-2
D: .
V: TRBV7-9
size: .
CDR3: CASSFGTRLYGYTF
DNA: TGTGCCAGCAGCTTTGGTACGCGGTTATATGGCTACACCTTC

J: TRBJ1-4
D: TRBD1
V: TRBV25-1
size: few
CDR3: CASSEFVGTGSNEKLFF
DNA: TGTGCCAGCAGTGAATTCGTAGGGACAGGTTCTAATGAAAAACTGTTTTTT

J: TRBJ2-3
D: .
V: TRBV20-1
size: few
CDR3: CSARDTQTGFTDTQYF
DNA: TGCAGTGCTAGAGATACCCAGACAGGATTCACAGATACGCAGTATTTT

J: TRBJ1-6
D: .
V: TRBV20-1
size: few
CDR3: CSARDSPDNESPLHF
DNA: TGCAGTGCTAGAGATAGCCCGGACAATGAGTCACCCCTCCACTTT

J: TRBJ2-7
D: .
V: TRBV3-1
size: .
CDR3: CASSQVQGGPYEQYF
DNA: TGTGCCAGCAGCCAAGTTCAGGGGGGGCCCTACGAGCAGTACTTC

J: TRBJ2-3
D: TRBD2
V: TRBV15
size: .
CDR3: CATSRSSGKADTQYF
DNA: TGTGCCACCAGCAGGTCTAGCGGGAAGGCAGATACGCAGTATTTT

J: TRBJ2-1
D: TRBD2
V: TRBV6-2/TRBV6-3
size: .
CDR3: CASSTGLPSYNEQFF
DNA: TGTGCCAGCAGTACGGGACTACCCTCCTACAATGAGCAGTTCTTC

J: TRBJ1-2
D: .
V: TRBV9
size: .
CDR3: CASIGTHYGYTF
DNA: TGTGCCAGCATAGGCACGCACTATGGCTACACCTTC

J: TRBJ2-7
D: .
V: TRBV29-1
size: many
CDR3: CSVVDTVQTEQYF
DNA: TGCAGCGTTGTAGATACGGTTCAAACCGAGCAGTACTTC

J: TRBJ2-5
D: .
V: TRBV3-1
size: many
CDR3: CASSQDRPNQETQYF
DNA: TGTGCCAGCAGCCAAGATCGGCCGAACCAAGAGACCCAGTACTTC

J: TRBJ1-5
D: .
V: TRBV19
size: .
CDR3: CASSAWGYSNQPQHF
DNA: TGTGCCAGTAGTGCTTGGGGCTATAGCAATCAGCCCCAGCATTTT

J: TRBJ2-1
D: .
V: TRBV12-5
size: .
CDR3: CASGFGGYNEQFF
DNA: TGTGCTAGTGGTTTTGGGGGGTACAATGAGCAGTTCTTC

J: TRBJ2-7
D: TRBD1
V: TRBV18
size: many
CDR3: CASSPPGTGGYEQYF
DNA: TGTGCCAGCTCACCACCCGGGACAGGGGGCTACGAGCAGTACTTC

J: TRBJ2-3
D: TRBD2
V: TRBV3-1
size: .
CDR3: CASSAPGLATDTQYF
DNA: TGTGCCAGCAGCGCTCCGGGACTAGCCACAGATACGCAGTATTTT

J: TRBJ2-3
D: .
V: TRBV12-3/TRBV12-4
size: .
CDR3: CASSFWTGRGTDTQYF
DNA: TGTGCCAGCAGTTTTTGGACAGGGAGGGGGACAGATACGCAGTATTTT

J: TRBJ1-1
D: TRBD1
V: TRBV4-1
size: many
CDR3: CASSRTGVNTEAFF
DNA: TGCGCCAGCAGCCGGACAGGGGTGAACACTGAAGCTTTCTTT

J: TRBJ2-7
D: TRBD1
V: TRBV4-1
size: .
CDR3: CASSQVIGGAYEQYF
DNA: TGCGCCAGCAGCCAAGTTATAGGGGGCGCTTACGAGCAGTACTTC

J: TRBJ1-2
D: .
V: TRBV20-1
size: few
CDR3: CSASTAYGYTF
DNA: TGCAGTGCTAGTACCGCTTATGGCTACACCTTC

J: TRBJ2-1
D: .
V: TRBV25-1
size: few
CDR3: CASSELTQYNEQFF
DNA: TGTGCCAGCAGTGAATTAACTCAGTACAATGAGCAGTTCTTC

J: TRBJ2-1
D: TRBD2
V: TRBV5-1
size: .
CDR3: CASSELAGGNNEQFF
DNA: TGCGCCAGCAGCGAACTAGCGGGAGGTAACAATGAGCAGTTCTTC

J: TRBJ2-5
D: TRBD2
V: TRBV4-2
size: .
CDR3: CASSQDWLAGFQETQYF
DNA: TGTGCCAGCAGCCAAGATTGGCTAGCGGGTTTCCAAGAGACCCAGTACTTC

J: TRBJ1-6
D: .
V: TRBV6-1
size: few
CDR3: CASSGKAGTSYNSPLHF
DNA: TGTGCCAGCAGTGGAAAAGCCGGGACATCCTATAATTCACCCCTCCACTTT

J: TRBJ2-3
D: TRBD1
V: TRBV7-9
size: few
CDR3: CASSSRSRGQGPTDTQYF
DNA: TGTGCCAGCAGCTCTCGTAGCAGAGGACAGGGACCCACAGATACGCAGTATTTT

J: TRBJ1-1
D: TRBD1
V: TRBV5-1
size: few
CDR3: CASSPQGGYTEAFF
DNA: TGCGCCAGCAGCCCGCAGGGGGGGTACACTGAAGCTTTCTTT

J: TRBJ2-3
D: .
V: TRBV24-1
size: .
CDR3: CATSQWTDTQYF
DNA: TGTGCCACCAGTCAATGGACAGATACGCAGTATTTT

J: TRBJ1-2
D: TRBD1
V: TRBV28
size: few
CDR3: CASHGTGGPYGYTF
DNA: TGTGCCAGCCACGGGACAGGGGGCCCATATGGCTACACCTTC